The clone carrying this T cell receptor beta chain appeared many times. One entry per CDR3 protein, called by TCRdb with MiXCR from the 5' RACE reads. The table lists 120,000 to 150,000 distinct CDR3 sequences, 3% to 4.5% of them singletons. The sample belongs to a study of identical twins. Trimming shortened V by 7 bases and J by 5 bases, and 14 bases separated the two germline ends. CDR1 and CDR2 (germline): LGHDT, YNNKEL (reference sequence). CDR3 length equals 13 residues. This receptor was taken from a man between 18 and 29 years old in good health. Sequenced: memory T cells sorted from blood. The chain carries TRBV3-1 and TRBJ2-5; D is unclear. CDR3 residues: CASTLGWRETQYF. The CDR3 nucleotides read TGTGCCAGCACCCTAGGGTGGCGGGAGACCCAGTACTTC.